The 25 T cell receptor beta chains below come from one sample, sequenced in a study of T cells in localized non-small cell lung cancer. Measured with immunoSEQ multiplex PCR; TCRdb has only the in-frame clones, and not every one. The sample has 15,000 to 20,000 clones; approximately 83% are singletons. Here the sequenced sample was peripheral blood, taken before any cancer treatment. Receptors were obtained from a man aged 40 to 69 with stage I lung adenocarcinoma.

The chain couples TRBV15 to TRBJ2-3; 8 positions agree with TRBD2. Germline CDR1 is LNHNV and CDR2 is YYDKDF (reference sequence). This CDR3 spans 14 amino acids. With 3 bases clipped from V and 6 bases from J, the junction kept 5 bases outside the gene matches. The CDR3 nucleotides are TGTGCCACCAGCAGTCCAGCGGGAGTCGATACGCAGTATTTT. Translating gives CATSSPAGVDTQYF.

The chain uses TRBV7-9 and TRBJ2-5; 12 bases are shared with TRBD2. Unmatched junction bases numbered 9, after V lost 7 bases and J lost 0 bases. Germline CDR1 reads SEHNR; CDR2 reads FQNEAQ (reference sequence). The CDR3 contains 17 residues. The CDR3 reads CASTPPSGGEYQETQYF. The CDR3 DNA reads TGTGCCAGCACCCCCCCTAGCGGGGGGGAGTACCAAGAGACCCAGTACTTC.

This clone occurred a few times. The chain links TRBV10-3 to TRBJ2-2; TRBD2 agrees at 7 bases. CDR3 size: 15 residues. Germline V CDR1 and CDR2: ENHRY, SYGVKD. After removal of 2 bases from V and 3 bases from J, the junction contained 3 bases not matched to a gene. The CDR3 coding sequence is TGTGCCATCAGTGAGGGGAGGGTGGACACCGGGGAGCTGTTTTTT. This translates into CAISEGRVDTGELFF.

The chain uses TRBV7-9 and TRBJ1-1; 10 nucleotides match TRBD1. The CDR3 extends over 14 amino acids. Germline V gene sequence: CDR1 SEHNR, CDR2 FQNEAQ (reference sequence). V gave up 6 bases and J gave up 3 bases; unmatched junction bases: 4. The CDR3 loop reads CASSSGQGYTEAFF. The CDR3 DNA follows: TGTGCCAGCAGTTCGGGACAGGGGTACACTGAAGCTTTCTTT. Based on the CDR3 plus reference TRBV7-9 and TRBJ1-1, the full variable domain is DTGVSQNPRHKITKRGQNVTFRCDPISEHNRLYWYRQTLGQGPEFLTYFQNEAQLEKSRLLSDRFSAERPKGSFSTLEIQRTEQGDSAMYLCASSSGQGYTEAFFGQGTRLTVV.

In this sample, this clone turned up once. This chain joins TRBV7-9 and TRBJ2-6; D might be TRBD2 (5 bases). V shed 5 bases and J shed 1 base, with 6 bases lying between them. Germline loops: CDR1 SEHNR, CDR2 FQNEAQ (reference sequence). The CDR3 is 14 residues long. The CDR3 sequence: CASSRGSGANVLTF. In DNA form, the CDR3 reads TGTGCCAGCAGCCGGGGATCTGGGGCCAACGTCCTGACTTTC.

CDR3 in amino acids: CASSQGIFFGELFF. The CDR3 coding sequence is TGCGCCAGCAGCCAAGGGATCTTCTTCGGGGAGCTGTTTTTT. The chain employs TRBV4-1 and TRBJ2-2; D ambiguous. CDR1 and CDR2 (germline): MGHRA, YSYEKL. V was clipped by 1 base and J by 7 bases, with 10 bases between them. The length of the CDR3 is 14 residues.

The chain recombines TRBV5-1 with TRBJ2-1, with D tentatively TRBD2 (5 bases). V lost 0 bases and J lost 8, with 6 bases in between. Per germline, CDR1 SGHRS and CDR2 YFSETQ. The CDR3 runs to 12 residues. The CDR3 loop is CASSLGEYEQFF. CDR3 DNA sequence: TGCGCCAGCAGCTTGGGGGAGTATGAGCAGTTCTTC.

V is TRBV28 and J is TRBJ1-1; tentatively, D is TRBD1 (5 bases). Germline V gives CDR1 MDHEN, CDR2 SYDVKM. The V end lost 5 bases, the J end lost 0 bases, and 16 bases lay between the germline ends. There are 16 residues in the CDR3. The CDR3 loop is CASSPVRGTMNTEAFF. The CDR3 region has the DNA TGTGCCAGCAGTCCTGTAAGGGGTACCATGAACACTGAAGCTTTCTTT. Looking up the rest from reference TRBV28 and TRBJ1-1 gives the full variable domain: DVKVTQSSRYLVKRTGEKVFLECVQDMDHENMFWYRQDPGLGLRLIYFSYDVKMKEKGDIPEGYSVSREKKERFSLILESASTNQTSMYLCASSPVRGTMNTEAFFGQGTRLTVV.

V is TRBV6-1 and J is TRBJ2-1; D is uncertain. The CDR3 sequence is 14 residues long. CDR1 is MNHNS, CDR2 SASEGT, per germline. V was shortened by 6 bases and J by 6 bases, with 15 bases between the two germline ends. Written as DNA, the CDR3 is TGTGCCAGCAGGAGCCCGCCGGTTCGCAATGAGCAGTTCTTC. Its protein is CASRSPPVRNEQFF.

The chain is built from TRBV18 and TRBJ1-5, with no clear D. The CDR3 extends over 13 amino acids. Germline CDR1 is KGHSH and CDR2 is LQKENI. The V gene lost 3 bases and the J gene lost 1 base, with 4 bases spanning the gap. This CDR3 is CASSPSSNQPQHF. The CDR3 nucleotides read TGTGCCAGCTCACCTTCGAGCAATCAGCCCCAGCATTTT.

The chain joins TRBV19 to TRBJ1-1; tentative D call: TRBD1 (5 bases). There are 14 residues in the CDR3. The V end lost 2 bases, the J end lost 4 bases, and 11 bases lay between the germline ends. Germline CDR1 and CDR2: LNHDA and SQIVND (reference sequence). CDR3 sequence reads: CASSIQGIGTEAFF. DNA of the CDR3: TGTGCCAGTAGTATACAGGGAATTGGCACTGAAGCTTTCTTT.

This chain joins TRBV7-2 and TRBJ2-1, with D perhaps matching TRBD2 (6 bases). Germline V gene data show CDR1 as SGHTA and CDR2 as FQGNSA. The V end was cut by 5 bases, the J end by 0 bases, with 14 bases between. The CDR3 totals 16 residues. CDR3: CASSPSRGSSYNEQFF. The DNA for the CDR3 is TGTGCCAGCAGCCCCTCCCGGGGGTCCTCCTACAATGAGCAGTTCTTC.

This clone came up once. The chain recombines TRBV10-3 with TRBJ2-7; 8 bases agree with TRBD1. Germline CDR1 ENHRY, CDR2 SYGVKD. The CDR3 consists of 15 residues. V lost 4 bases, J lost 6 bases, and 11 bases stayed unmatched. The CDR3 DNA follows: TGTGCCATCAGTGCGGGACAGGTTTCGGGCGGCGAGCAGTACTTC. Encoded protein: CAISAGQVSGGEQYF.

This rearrangement joins TRBV27 to TRBJ2-3, with TRBD2 matching over 12 bases. CDR1 is MNHEY and CDR2 is SMNVEV in the germline V gene (reference sequence). This CDR3 contains 18 residues. The V and J ends lost 2 bases and 1 base, in that order; junction bases with no gene match: 7. The CDR3 nucleotides read TGTGCCAGCAGTTTAGGGCTAGCGGGAGGGCGGCGCACAGATACGCAGTATTTT. It codes for CASSLGLAGGRRTDTQYF.

This chain connects TRBV6-5 to TRBJ2-7; possible D gene TRBD1, 6 bases. CDR1 and CDR2 (germline): MNHEY, SVGAGI. V was trimmed by 3 bases and J by 3 bases, leaving 15 bases between them. The CDR3 runs to 15 residues. The CDR3 nucleotides are TGTGCCAGCAGTTATTGGGACAAGGCCTTCTACGAGCAGTACTTC. Amino acid sequence: CASSYWDKAFYEQYF.

The chain couples TRBV5-4 to TRBJ2-5; no clear D gene. Germline V CDR1 and CDR2: SGHNT, YYREEE (reference sequence). The CDR3 is 14 residues long. The V gene lost 2 bases and the J gene lost 2 bases, with 10 bases spanning the gap. As DNA, the CDR3 is TGTGCCAGCAGCTTCGGACCACCTCAAGAGACCCAGTACTTC. It is translated as CASSFGPPQETQYF.

The chain recombines TRBV5-1 with TRBJ2-3; D is possibly TRBD2 (6 bases). Germline V gene data show CDR1 as SGHRS and CDR2 as YFSETQ. The CDR3 runs 14 residues. Trimming shortened V by 4 bases and J by 10 bases, and 19 bases separated the two germline ends. CDR3 DNA: TGCGCCAGCAGCGTTAGACTAGGTCCATCGGCGCAGTATTTT. Translating it yields CASSVRLGPSAQYF.

This chain connects TRBV28 to TRBJ1-1, with D maybe TRBD1 (5 bases). The CDR3 runs 15 residues. Trimming removed 2 bases from V and 1 base from J, with 11 bases in between. CDR1 MDHEN and CDR2 SYDVKM come from the germline V gene. CDR3 amino acids: CASSLRFTGNTEAFF. The CDR3 DNA reads as TGTGCCAGCAGTTTACGCTTTACAGGGAACACTGAAGCTTTCTTT.

The chain carries TRBV4-1 and TRBJ2-5; D possibly corresponds to TRBD1 (5 bases). This CDR3 is 15 amino acids long. Germline V gives CDR1 MGHRA, CDR2 YSYEKL. Trimming cost V 0 bases and J 4 bases, with 12 bases left between them. CDR3 region: CASSQELRGGETQYF. The CDR3 DNA is TGCGCCAGCAGCCAAGAACTTAGGGGCGGAGAGACCCAGTACTTC.

The V gene is TRBV7-8, the J gene TRBJ2-7, with 7 bases fitting TRBD1. Losses at the gene ends were 5 bases for V and 3 bases for J; bases not matched to a gene: 7. Germline V gene lookup returns CDR1 SGHVS and CDR2 FQNEAQ. There are 14 residues in the CDR3. CDR3 protein: CASSSRQGLYEQYF. DNA for the CDR3: TGTGCCAGCAGCAGTCGACAGGGTCTCTACGAGCAGTACTTC.

The chain recombines TRBV6-5 with TRBJ1-1; D gene unclear. This CDR3 region has 11 residues. V dropped 6 bases and J dropped 4 bases, with 6 bases sitting between them. Germline V lookup: CDR1 MNHEY, CDR2 SVGAGI. In nucleotides, the CDR3 is TGTGCCAGCAGCTCCGGCACTGAAGCTTTCTTT. Its translation is CASSSGTEAFF.

The chain uses TRBV29-1 and TRBJ2-5, with unresolved D. The CDR3 consists of 12 residues. The germline V gene encodes CDR1 SQVTM and CDR2 ANQGSEA. The germline V and J ends were trimmed by 4 bases and 5 bases, with 11 bases remaining between them. This CDR3 is CSVVTVGETQYF. The CDR3, as DNA: TGCAGCGTTGTAACAGTTGGCGAGACCCAGTACTTC.

The genes are TRBV7-7 and TRBJ2-1; either TRBD1 or TRBD2 may fit D (5 bases each). This CDR3 is built from 15 residues. V lost 7 bases to trimming and J lost 0 bases, with 13 bases between them. Germline values: CDR1 SSHAT, CDR2 FNYEAQ (reference sequence). This CDR3 is CASNLGRSSYNEQFF. In nucleotides, the CDR3 is TGTGCCAGCAACTTGGGACGGAGCTCCTACAATGAGCAGTTCTTC.

J is TRBJ2-5 and V is TRBV9; D is ambiguous. Germline values: CDR1 SGDLS, CDR2 YYNGEE. V lost 6 bases and J lost 0, with 15 bases in between. The CDR3 contains 15 residues. Here the CDR3 DNA reads TGTGCCAGCACTTTGAGAGAAGGGTACCAAGAGACCCAGTACTTC. It codes for CASTLREGYQETQYF.

The chain joins TRBV27 to TRBJ1-2; D call uncertain. V shed 8 bases and J shed 3 bases, with 16 bases lying between them. The CDR3 runs to 14 residues. The germline gives CDR1 MNHEY, CDR2 SMNVEV (reference sequence). The CDR3 region is CASRTLGQYYGYTF. DNA of the CDR3: TGTGCCAGCCGTACTCTCGGGCAGTACTATGGCTACACCTTC.